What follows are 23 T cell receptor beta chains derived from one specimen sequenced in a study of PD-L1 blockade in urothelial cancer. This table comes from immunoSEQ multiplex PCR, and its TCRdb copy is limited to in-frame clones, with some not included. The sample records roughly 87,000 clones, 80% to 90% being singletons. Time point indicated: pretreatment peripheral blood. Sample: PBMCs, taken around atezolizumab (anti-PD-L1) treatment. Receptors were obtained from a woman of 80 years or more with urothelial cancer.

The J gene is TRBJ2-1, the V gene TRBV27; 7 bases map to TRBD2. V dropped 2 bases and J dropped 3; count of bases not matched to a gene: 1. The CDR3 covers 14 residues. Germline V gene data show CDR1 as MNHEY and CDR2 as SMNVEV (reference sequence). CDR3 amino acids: CASSLRTSYNEQFF. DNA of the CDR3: TGTGCCAGCAGTTTAAGGACTAGCTACAATGAGCAGTTCTTC.

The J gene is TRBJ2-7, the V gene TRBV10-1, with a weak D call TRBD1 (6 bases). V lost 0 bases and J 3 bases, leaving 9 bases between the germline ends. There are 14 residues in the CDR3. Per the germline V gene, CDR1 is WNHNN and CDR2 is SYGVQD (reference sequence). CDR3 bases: TGCGCCAGCAGTGAGTCCGGGACAAGCTACGAGCAGTACTTC. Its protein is CASSESGTSYEQYF.

CDR3 nucleotides: TGTGCCAGCAGCCCAGAAAGCGGGAGGAAGAAATACGAGCAGTACTTC. Residues: CASSPESGRKKYEQYF. The gene calls are TRBV9 and TRBJ2-7; 9 bases match TRBD2. Losses at the gene ends were 4 bases for V and 4 bases for J; bases not matched to a gene: 12. Looked up from germline, CDR1 is SGDLS and CDR2 is YYNGEE. The CDR3 loop spans 16 amino acids.

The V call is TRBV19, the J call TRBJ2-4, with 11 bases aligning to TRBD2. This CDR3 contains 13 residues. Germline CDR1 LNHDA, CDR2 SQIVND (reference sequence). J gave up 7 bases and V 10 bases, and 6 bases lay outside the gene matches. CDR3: CATELAGANIQYF. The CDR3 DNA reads TGTGCCACCGAACTAGCGGGAGCGAACATTCAGTACTTC.

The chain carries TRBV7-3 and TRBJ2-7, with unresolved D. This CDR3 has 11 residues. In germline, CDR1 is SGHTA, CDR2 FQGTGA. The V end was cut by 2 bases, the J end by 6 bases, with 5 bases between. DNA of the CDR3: TGTGCCAGCAGCTTAGGAGCCGAGCAGTACTTC. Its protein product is CASSLGAEQYF.

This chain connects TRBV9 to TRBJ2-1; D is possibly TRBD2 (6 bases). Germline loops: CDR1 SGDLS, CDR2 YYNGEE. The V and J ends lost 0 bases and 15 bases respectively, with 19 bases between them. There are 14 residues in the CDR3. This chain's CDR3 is CASSVGGLANMPFF. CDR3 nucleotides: TGTGCCAGCAGCGTAGGGGGCCTAGCGAACATGCCGTTCTTC.

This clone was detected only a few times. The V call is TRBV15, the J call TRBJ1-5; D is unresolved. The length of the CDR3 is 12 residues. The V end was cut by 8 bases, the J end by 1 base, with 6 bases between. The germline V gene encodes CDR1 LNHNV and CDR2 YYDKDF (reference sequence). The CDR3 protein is CATGPSNQPQHF. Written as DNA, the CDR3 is TGTGCCACCGGGCCGAGCAATCAGCCCCAGCATTTT.

CDR3 in DNA: TGTGCCAGCAGTTTTGGGACAGGTCGGGTCCACGAGCAGTACTTC. This translates into CASSFGTGRVHEQYF. The V call is TRBV27, the J call TRBJ2-7, with 8 bases fitting TRBD1. From germline, CDR1 is MNHEY and CDR2 SMNVEV (reference sequence). The CDR3 is 15 amino acids. Trimming removed 3 bases from V and 5 bases from J; junction bases left unmatched: 9.

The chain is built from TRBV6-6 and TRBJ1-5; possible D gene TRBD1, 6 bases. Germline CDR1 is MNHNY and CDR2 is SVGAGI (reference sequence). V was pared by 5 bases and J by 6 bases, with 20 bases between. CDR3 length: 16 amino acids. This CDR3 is CASSPTPGHRPQPQHF. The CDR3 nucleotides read TGTGCCAGCAGTCCGACTCCGGGACACCGCCCTCAGCCCCAGCATTTT.

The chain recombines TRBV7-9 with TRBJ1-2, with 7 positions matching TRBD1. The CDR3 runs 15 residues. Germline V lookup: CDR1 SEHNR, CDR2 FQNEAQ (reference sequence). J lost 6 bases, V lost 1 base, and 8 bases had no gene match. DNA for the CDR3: TGTGCCAGCAGCTTAGATCGAGGGGGCTCGGATGGCTACACCTTC. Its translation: CASSLDRGGSDGYTF.

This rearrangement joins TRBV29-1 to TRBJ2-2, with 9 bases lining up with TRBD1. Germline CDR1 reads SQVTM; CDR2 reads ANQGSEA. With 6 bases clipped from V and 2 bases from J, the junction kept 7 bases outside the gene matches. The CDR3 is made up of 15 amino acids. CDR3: CSVTRTGDNTGELFF. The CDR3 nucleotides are TGCAGCGTGACTAGGACAGGGGACAACACCGGGGAGCTGTTTTTT.

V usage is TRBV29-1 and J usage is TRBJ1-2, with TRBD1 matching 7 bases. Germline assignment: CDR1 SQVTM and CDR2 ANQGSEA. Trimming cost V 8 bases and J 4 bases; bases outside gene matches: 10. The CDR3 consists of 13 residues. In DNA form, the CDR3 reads TGCAGCTCTGGAGGGGGCGAGGGCTATGGCTACACCTTC. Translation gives CSSGGGEGYGYTF.

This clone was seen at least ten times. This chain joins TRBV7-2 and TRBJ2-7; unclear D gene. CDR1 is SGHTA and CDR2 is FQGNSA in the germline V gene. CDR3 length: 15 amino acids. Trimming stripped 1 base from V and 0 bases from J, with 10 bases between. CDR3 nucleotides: TGTGCCAGCAGCTTAGAGTACTCCGCCTCCTACGAGCAGTACTTC. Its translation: CASSLEYSASYEQYF.

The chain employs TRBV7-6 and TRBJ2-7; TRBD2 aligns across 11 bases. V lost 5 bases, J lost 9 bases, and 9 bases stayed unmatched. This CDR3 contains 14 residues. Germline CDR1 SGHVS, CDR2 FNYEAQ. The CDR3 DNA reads TGTGCCAGCAGCGCCCTACTAGCGGGAGAAGTGCAGTACTTC. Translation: CASSALLAGEVQYF.

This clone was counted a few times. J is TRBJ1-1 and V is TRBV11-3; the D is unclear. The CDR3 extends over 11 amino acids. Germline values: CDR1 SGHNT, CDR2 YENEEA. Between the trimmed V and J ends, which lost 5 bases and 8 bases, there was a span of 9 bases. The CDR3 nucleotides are TGTGCCAGCAGCGTTCAGGCGGAAGCTTTCTTT. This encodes CASSVQAEAFF.

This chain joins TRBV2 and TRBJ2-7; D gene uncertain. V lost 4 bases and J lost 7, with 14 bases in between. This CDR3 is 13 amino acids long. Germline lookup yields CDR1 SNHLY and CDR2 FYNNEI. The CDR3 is CASSGDSAFEQYF. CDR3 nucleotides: TGTGCCAGCAGTGGCGACTCGGCCTTTGAGCAGTACTTC.

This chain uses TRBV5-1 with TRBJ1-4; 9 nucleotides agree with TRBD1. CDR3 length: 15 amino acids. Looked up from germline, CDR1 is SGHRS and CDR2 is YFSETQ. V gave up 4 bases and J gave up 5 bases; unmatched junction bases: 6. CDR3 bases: TGCGCCAGCAGCCCCGGACAGGGGCGGAATGAAAAACTGTTTTTT. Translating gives CASSPGQGRNEKLFF.

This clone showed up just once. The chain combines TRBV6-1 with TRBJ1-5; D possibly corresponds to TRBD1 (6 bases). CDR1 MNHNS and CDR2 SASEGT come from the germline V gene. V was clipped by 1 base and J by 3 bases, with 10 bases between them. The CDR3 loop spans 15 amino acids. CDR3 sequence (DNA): TGTGCCAGCAGTGAAGAAGGGGGAATCAATCAGCCCCAGCATTTT. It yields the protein CASSEEGGINQPQHF.

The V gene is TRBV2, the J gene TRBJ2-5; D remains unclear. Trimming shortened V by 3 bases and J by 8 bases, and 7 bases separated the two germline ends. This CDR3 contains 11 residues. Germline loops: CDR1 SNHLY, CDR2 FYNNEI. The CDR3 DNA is TGTGCCAGCAGTGACGGAGTAACCCAGTACTTC. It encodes CASSDGVTQYF.

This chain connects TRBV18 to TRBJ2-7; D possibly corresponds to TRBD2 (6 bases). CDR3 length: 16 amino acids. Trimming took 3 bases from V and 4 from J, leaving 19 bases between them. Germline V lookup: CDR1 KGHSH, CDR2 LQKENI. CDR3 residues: CASSPGLPKSGYEQYF. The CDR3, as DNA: TGTGCCAGCTCACCTGGACTACCAAAATCGGGATACGAGCAGTACTTC.

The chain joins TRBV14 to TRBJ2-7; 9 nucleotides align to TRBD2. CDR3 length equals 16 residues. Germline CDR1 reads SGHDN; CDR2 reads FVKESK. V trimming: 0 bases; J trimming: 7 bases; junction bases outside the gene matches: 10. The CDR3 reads CASSQDRLAGTREQYF. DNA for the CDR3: TGTGCCAGCAGCCAAGATCGTCTAGCGGGGACCCGGGAGCAGTACTTC.

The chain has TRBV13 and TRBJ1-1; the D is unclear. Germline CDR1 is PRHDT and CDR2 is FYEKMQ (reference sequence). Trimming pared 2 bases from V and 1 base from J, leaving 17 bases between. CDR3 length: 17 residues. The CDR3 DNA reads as TGTGCCAGCAGCTTATTTCAGGAGGGTGGTAGGAACACTGAAGCTTTCTTT. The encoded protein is CASSLFQEGGRNTEAFF. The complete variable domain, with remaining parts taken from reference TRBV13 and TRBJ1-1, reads AAGVIQSPRHLIKEKRETATLKCYPIPRHDTVYWYQQGPGQDPQFLISFYEKMQSDKGSIPDRFSAQQFSDYHSELNMSSLELGDSALYFCASSLFQEGGRNTEAFFGQGTRLTVV.

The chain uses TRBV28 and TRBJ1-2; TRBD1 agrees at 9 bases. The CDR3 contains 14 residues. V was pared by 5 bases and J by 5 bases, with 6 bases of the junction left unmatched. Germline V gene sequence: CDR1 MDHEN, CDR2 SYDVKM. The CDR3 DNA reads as TGTGCCAGCAGTCCGGACAGGGGACATTATGGCTACACCTTC. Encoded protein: CASSPDRGHYGYTF.